This is a list of T cell receptor beta chains from one sample in a study of T cell changes during pregnancy in multiple sclerosis. The method was immunoSEQ multiplex PCR; TCRdb's version includes in-frame clones alone and lacks a portion of them. The sample carries fewer than 35,000 clones, 90% recorded once. This material consisted of CD4+ T cells from peripheral blood mononuclear cells, taken in the third trimester of pregnancy. These receptors were collected from a female donor in good health, enrolled as a control in a pregnancy study. CDR3s include the opening cysteine and the closing phenylalanine or tryptophan. A D gene is named only where the DNA matches it firmly. Expanded clones get a size class; other rows say once, few or many, or leave the size out.

v_gene	abundance	d_gene	len	j_gene	CDR3nt	CDR3aa
TRBV18	-	-	12	TRBJ2-3	TGTGCCAGCTCACCTTCGTTGGATACGCAGTATTTT	CASSPSLDTQYF
TRBV19	-	TRBD1	16	TRBJ1-2	TGTGCCAGTAGTATTGATCGAGTGGCAGGGGGCTATGGCTACACCTTC	CASSIDRVAGGYGYTF
TRBV2	-	-	16	TRBJ2-7	TGTGCCAGCAGTGAAGCGCTTCCCAGGGTTTTATACGAGCAGTACTTC	CASSEALPRVLYEQYF
TRBV30	-	-	14	TRBJ2-5	TGTGCCTGGGGCCGAGGCCAGATCCAAGAGACCCAGTACTTC	CAWGRGQIQETQYF
TRBV15	-	-	15	TRBJ1-2	TGTGCCACCAGCAGAGATCGAGTTAATAACTATGGCTACACCTTC	CATSRDRVNNYGYTF
TRBV15	-	TRBD2	19	TRBJ2-2	TGTGCCACCAGCAGAGTTCTAGCGGGAGGATGGGCGAACACCGGGGAGCTGTTTTTT	CATSRVLAGGWANTGELFF
TRBV2	-	-	13	TRBJ2-2	TGTGCCAGCGGGGCAGGGCCGACAGGGGAGCTGTTTTTT	CASGAGPTGELFF
TRBV5-1	-	TRBD2	14	TRBJ2-5	TGCGCCAGCAGCTCGGGGGGGCCCCAAGAGACCCAGTACTTC	CASSSGGPQETQYF
TRBV29-1	-	TRBD1	16	TRBJ2-3	TGCAGCGTGGGACAGGGGGCCGTTCTTGGCACAGATACGCAGTATTTT	CSVGQGAVLGTDTQYF
TRBV9	once	TRBD2	16	TRBJ2-1	TGTGCCAGCAGCGAAACCCCCGGGACTAGGGGGGATGAGCAGTTCTTC	CASSETPGTRGDEQFF
TRBV7-2	-	TRBD1	19	TRBJ1-2	TGTGCCAGCAGCTTAGCATCCCGAGAAGACAGGGCCAACAAGGGCGGCTACACCTTC	CASSLASREDRANKGGYTF
TRBV29-1	-	-	15	TRBJ1-2	TGCAGCGTTGAAGAGCGTCTCGGGGGAAGGGATGGCTACACCTTC	CSVEERLGGRDGYTF
TRBV27	once	-	14	TRBJ1-2	TGTGCCAGCAGTCCCTCAACAGGGTACAATGGCTACACCTTC	CASSPSTGYNGYTF
TRBV6-1	-	-	17	TRBJ2-1	TGTGCCAGCAGTGAATACGTGGGGACAAAGCTGGGCAATGAGCAGTTCTTC	CASSEYVGTKLGNEQFF
TRBV5-4	-	-	13	TRBJ1-2	TGTGCCAGCAGCCCGGGACTGCAATATGGCTACACCTTC	CASSPGLQYGYTF
TRBV5-1	-	-	15	TRBJ1-5	TGCGCCAGCAGCTTGGTCGGCAGCCCGGGTCAGCCCCAGCATTTT	CASSLVGSPGQPQHF
TRBV13	-	-	13	TRBJ1-1	TGTGCCAGCAGCCCCCCAACGTTCGGTGAAGCTTTCTTT	CASSPPTFGEAFF
TRBV7-2	once	TRBD1	14	TRBJ1-1	TGTGCCAGCAGCTTAGGGGGGACAGCCTTTGAAGCTTTCTTT	CASSLGGTAFEAFF
TRBV2	-	-	14	TRBJ2-1	TGTGCCAGCAGCGCCAGACTAGGAGCCAATGAGCAGTTCTTC	CASSARLGANEQFF
TRBV4-1	-	TRBD1	15	TRBJ1-2	TGCGCCAGCAGCCAAGGAGCAGGGGGCGTCTATGGCTACACCTTC	CASSQGAGGVYGYTF
TRBV23-1	-	TRBD1	13	TRBJ1-2	TGCGCCAGCACCTGGACAGGGGACTATGGCTACACCTTC	CASTWTGDYGYTF
TRBV7-9	-	-	15	TRBJ2-3	TGTGCCGTTGCGGACGGGAGAGGGAGGACAGATACGCAGTATTTT	CAVADGRGRTDTQYF
TRBV6-5	few	TRBD1	14	TRBJ1-5	TGTGCCAGCAGGGCGACAGGGGGCTATCAGCCCCAGCATTTT	CASRATGGYQPQHF
TRBV10-1	-	-	14	TRBJ1-1	TGCGCCAGCAGTATGACCGGAGGGGACACTGAAGCTTTCTTT	CASSMTGGDTEAFF
TRBV2	-	TRBD1	15	TRBJ1-5	TGTGCCAGCAATGTTATTGGGACAGGGACGCAGCCCCAGCATTTT	CASNVIGTGTQPQHF
TRBV5-4	-	TRBD2	17	TRBJ2-3	TGTGCCAGCAGCTTAAGAGGGCGGGGGGGCAGCACAGATACGCAGTATTTT	CASSLRGRGGSTDTQYF
TRBV12-5	-	TRBD1	19	TRBJ2-1	TGTGCTAGTGGACGACCCCGGGCTAGCGGGACAGGGGGACTTGGTGAGCAGTTCTTC	CASGRPRASGTGGLGEQFF
TRBV30	-	TRBD1	12	TRBJ1-4	TGTGCCAAAGGGGGCCGCAATGAAAAACTGTTTTTT	CAKGGRNEKLFF
TRBV19	-	TRBD2	16	TRBJ2-5	TGTGCCAGTAGTATCGGGAGCGGGGGGGGGATTGAGACCCAGTACTTC	CASSIGSGGGIETQYF
TRBV7-2	few	TRBD2	16	TRBJ2-5	TGTGCCAGCAGCCCGGGGGGACTAGCGGGGCGGGAGACCCAGTACTTC	CASSPGGLAGRETQYF
TRBV4-3	once	TRBD1	18	TRBJ1-1	TGCGCCAGCAGCCAAGGAGCCGTCTCGGGACAGGCGAACACTGAAGCTTTCTTT	CASSQGAVSGQANTEAFF
TRBV19	once	-	14	TRBJ1-5	TGTGCCAGTAGTATTGCGGCAGGCAATCAGCCCCAGCATTTT	CASSIAAGNQPQHF